Included here is one TCR beta chain sequence, with context. Each PCR received spiked synthetic TCR analog templates. The protocol was immunoSEQ multiplex PCR, while the TCRdb copy is restricted to in-frame clones and leaves out a portion. The table has 40,000 to 60,000 clones, approximately 80% seen once. This specimen belongs to a study of PD-L1 blockade in urothelial cancer. Overall study context: Male sex and bladder-origin urothelial cancer characterized about 85% of the 29 patients. Analyzed time points were 3 weeks (second dose) and 6 weeks after therapy began.

The time point denotes: peripheral blood 6 weeks after treatment start. Germline V gives CDR1 MDHEN, CDR2 SYDVKM. This CDR3 is 16 amino acids long. The ends lost 5 bases at V and 0 bases at J; junction bases unmatched: 10. This sequence originates from a man in his 70s with urothelial cancer. Source: PBMCs, taken around atezolizumab (anti-PD-L1) treatment. The chain recombines TRBV28 with TRBJ2-7; TRBD1 matches at 7 bases. The CDR3 reads CASSLKDRSFSYEQYF. In DNA, the CDR3 is TGTGCCAGCAGTCTTAAGGACAGGTCATTCTCCTACGAGCAGTACTTC.